Sequencing of this TCR beta chain was carried out in a study of blood T cell repertoires in COVID-19. Study details: There were acute and convalescent COVID-19 samples, and they came from the United States, Italy and Spain. PBMCs, B-cell-depleted T cells, or T cells were the source of the cDNA or gDNA that made up the material.

The germline V gene encodes CDR1 SGHDT and CDR2 YYEEEE. Trimming took 2 bases from V and 7 from J; bases not matched to a gene: 9. The CDR3 extends over 15 amino acids. Using immunoSEQ multiplex PCR, the repertoire was profiled, and TCRdb retains in-frame clones only, with some absent. This sample has fewer than 250,000 clones, with about 82% found just once. This clone showed up just once. The sequence was collected from a woman aged 60-70 years with active or convalescent COVID-19. What was sequenced was peripheral blood. This chain connects TRBV5-6 to TRBJ1-5, with 7 nucleotides matching TRBD1. The CDR3 sequence is CASSFGTADRQPQHF. The CDR3 DNA follows: TGTGCCAGCAGCTTTGGGACAGCCGACCGGCAGCCCCAGCATTTT.